Presented here are 2 T cell receptor beta chains from one specimen sequenced in a study of blood T cells in healthy people across ages. Next came a second PCR, run for about 7 to 12 cycles, which used a sample-barcoded 5' primer along with a J-beta primer mix. TCRdb used MiXCR to reprocess the 5' RACE reads, holding one entry per CDR3 protein. This sample has hundreds of thousands of distinct CDR3 sequences; around 24% occur once, and the top ten carry approximately 10%. The sample was also reused in another study, on T cells of mothers and their children.

Sequences were obtained from blood. These receptors were collected from a boy younger than 18 in good health.

The chain combines TRBV4-3 with TRBJ2-7; unclear D gene. Germline V gene data show CDR1 as LGHNA and CDR2 as YSLEER. The CDR3 runs to 15 residues. Trimming removed 0 bases from V and 0 bases from J, with 9 bases in between. CDR3 residues: CASSQDPAASYEQYF. Here the CDR3 DNA reads TGCGCCAGCAGCCAAGATCCCGCAGCCTCCTACGAGCAGTACTTC.

V gene TRBV19 combines with J gene TRBJ2-7; perhaps TRBD1 as D (6 bases). This CDR3 is built from 14 residues. The V gene lost 5 bases and the J gene lost 1 base, with 12 bases spanning the gap. The germline CDR1 and CDR2 sequences are LNHDA and SQIVND (reference sequence). CDR3 amino acids: CASSPLQGSYEQYF. In DNA, the CDR3 is TGTGCCAGTAGTCCCCTCCAGGGGTCCTACGAGCAGTACTTC. Full variable domain (rest looked up from reference TRBV19 and TRBJ2-7): DGGITQSPKYLFRKEGQNVTLSCEQNLNHDAMYWYRQDPGQGLRLIYYSQIVNDFQKGDIAEGYSVSREKKESFPLTVTSAQKNPTAFYLCASSPLQGSYEQYFGPGTRLTVT.